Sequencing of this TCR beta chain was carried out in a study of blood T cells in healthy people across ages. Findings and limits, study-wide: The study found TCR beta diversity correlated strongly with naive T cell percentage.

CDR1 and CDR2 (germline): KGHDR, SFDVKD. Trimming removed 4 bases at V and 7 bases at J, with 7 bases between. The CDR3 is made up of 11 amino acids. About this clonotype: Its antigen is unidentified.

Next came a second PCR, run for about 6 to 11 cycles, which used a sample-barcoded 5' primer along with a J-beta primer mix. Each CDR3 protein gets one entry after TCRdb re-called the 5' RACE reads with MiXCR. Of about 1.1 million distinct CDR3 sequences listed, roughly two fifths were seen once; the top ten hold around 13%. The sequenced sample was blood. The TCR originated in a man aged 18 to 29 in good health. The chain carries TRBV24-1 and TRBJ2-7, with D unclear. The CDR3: CATSDKDEQYF. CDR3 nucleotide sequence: TGTGCCACCAGTGACAAGGATGAGCAGTACTTC.